Below, 3 T cell receptor beta chains from the same sample are listed, as sequenced in a study of identical twins. In TCRdb, the 5' RACE reads were re-called with MiXCR into one record per CDR3 protein. The sample has about 430,000 distinct CDR3 sequences, less than 20% seen once. The sequencing sample was made of naive T cells sorted from blood. These receptors were taken from a man aged 45-65 years in good health.

V is TRBV7-9 and J is TRBJ2-4; the D is unclear. The CDR3 extends over 13 amino acids. V gave up 1 base and J gave up 8 bases, with 9 bases separating them. Germline assignment: CDR1 SEHNR and CDR2 FQNEAQ (reference sequence). This CDR3 is CASSLGPWDIQYF. The CDR3 nucleotides read TGTGCCAGCAGCTTAGGGCCCTGGGACATTCAGTACTTC.

This clonotype was observed many times. The chain recombines TRBV5-5 with TRBJ2-1; either TRBD1 or TRBD2 may fit D (6 bases each). The germline V gene has CDR1 SGHKS and CDR2 YYEKEE (reference sequence). Trimming pared 3 bases from V and 3 bases from J, leaving 19 bases between. This CDR3 is 17 amino acids long. CDR3 amino acids: CASSWVGGHPIYNEQFF. CDR3 bases: TGTGCCAGCAGCTGGGTGGGGGGCCACCCTATCTACAATGAGCAGTTCTTC. The whole variable domain, remainder taken from reference TRBV5-5 and TRBJ2-1, is DAGVTQSPTHLIKTRGQQVTLRCSPISGHKSVSWYQQVLGQGPQFIFQYYEKEERGRGNFPDRFSARQFPNYSSELNVNALLLGDSALYLCASSWVGGHPIYNEQFFGPGTRLTVL.

V is TRBV12-3 or TRBV12-4 and J is TRBJ2-7; 7 positions agree with TRBD2. J lost 7 bases, V lost 8 bases, and 11 bases had no gene match. The CDR3 extends over 13 amino acids. Here the CDR3 DNA reads TGTGCCAGCTCCCGGGGGAGGGCCGATGAGCAGTACTTC. Its protein product is CASSRGRADEQYF.